This is a list of T cell receptor beta chains from one sample in a study of blood T cell repertoires in COVID-19. Clones were read by immunoSEQ multiplex PCR, and TCRdb kept only the in-frame ones, dropping some. Of roughly 430,000 clones detected, approximately 88% appear once; the ten largest clones hold roughly 1.9%. The sequenced sample consisted of PBMCs or T cells enriched from blood (not recorded which). The receptors come from a woman aged 40 to 50 with acute COVID-19. Both conserved end residues are trimmed from each CDR3. The D gene is left open where the match is weak.

CDR3aa | v_gene | d_gene | j_gene
ASSVGQGAGNTIY | TRBV9 | TRBD1 | TRBJ1-3
ASSVDRGGYGYT | TRBV28 | TRBD1 | TRBJ1-2
ASSPAGVPLNNSPLH | TRBV3-1/TRBV3-2 | - | TRBJ1-6
ASSAGTRGSPLH | TRBV9 | - | TRBJ1-6
ASSQVYSNQPQH | TRBV3-1/TRBV3-2 | - | TRBJ1-5
ASSQTGPAGELF | TRBV3-1/TRBV3-2 | TRBD1 | TRBJ2-2
ASSSRGSYNEQF | TRBV6-5 | - | TRBJ2-1
ASSLKRGVRELF | TRBV7-8 | TRBD2 | TRBJ2-2
ASSLTAVGEMGGGYT | TRBV5-4 | - | TRBJ1-2
ASSRSRDRDYEQY | TRBV27 | TRBD1 | TRBJ2-7
ASSMTELNTEAF | TRBV19 | - | TRBJ1-1
ASSGQITNYGYT | TRBV19 | - | TRBJ1-2
ASSPPGLAGLNEQF | TRBV18 | TRBD2 | TRBJ2-1
ASSLSGSSGNTIY | TRBV4-1 | - | TRBJ1-3
ASSKDSPATNEKLF | TRBV19 | - | TRBJ1-4
ASSLGTGASTDTQY | TRBV5-1 | TRBD1 | TRBJ2-3
ASSEGQGYGYT | TRBV10-1 | TRBD1 | TRBJ1-2
ASSLGTGNEQF | TRBV7-7 | TRBD1 | TRBJ2-1
ASSQDGSQGANVLT | TRBV4-2 | - | TRBJ2-6
ATSRTGGNFQPQH | TRBV15 | TRBD1 | TRBJ1-5
ASSPGLVYNSPLH | TRBV3-1/TRBV3-2 | - | TRBJ1-6
SVVRQEAGNTIY | TRBV29-1 | - | TRBJ1-3
ASSRTSGDTDTQY | TRBV4-2 | TRBD2 | TRBJ2-3
ASRGTEAGGDYGYT | TRBV19 | TRBD1 | TRBJ1-2
AWSAGQGWGYSPLH | TRBV30 | TRBD1 | TRBJ1-6
ASSTDRDYTGELF | TRBV19 | TRBD1 | TRBJ2-2
ASSLDPRAGGGETQY | TRBV5-4 | TRBD2 | TRBJ2-5
ATSVLAGGHETQY | TRBV24-1 | TRBD2 | TRBJ2-5
ASSSKNTQGPYGYT | TRBV27 | TRBD1 | TRBJ1-2
ASSTLSRGQKSYEQY | TRBV5-5 | - | TRBJ2-7
ASSQQGVEMNTEAF | TRBV7-9 | - | TRBJ1-1
ATTGASGDPSGANVLT | TRBV2 | TRBD2 | TRBJ2-6
ASSPDRGRRNEQF | TRBV3-1/TRBV3-2 | TRBD1 | TRBJ2-1
ASSVGSPYEQY | TRBV9 | - | TRBJ2-7
ASSPHAVGQSADTQY | TRBV5-4 | - | TRBJ2-3
ALDRNYGYT | TRBV30 | TRBD1 | TRBJ1-2
ASSLIVASSYEQY | TRBV11-2 | - | TRBJ2-7
ASSLGQGVSQH | TRBV11-2 | TRBD1 | TRBJ1-5
ASSFTPGVVGETQY | TRBV5-5 | - | TRBJ2-5
ASSSKTSGVNTGELF | TRBV5-1 | TRBD2 | TRBJ2-2
ASSSDPTGTEAF | TRBV6-5 | - | TRBJ1-1
ASSGGGASYEQY | TRBV19 | TRBD2 | TRBJ2-7
ASSPGSATNEKLF | TRBV18 | - | TRBJ1-4
ASRTFTEYTEAF | TRBV3-1/TRBV3-2 | - | TRBJ1-1
ASGWEGLYGYT | TRBV6-5 | - | TRBJ1-2
ASSQDRPGGTLHFDNEQF | TRBV4-1 | TRBD2 | TRBJ2-1
ASSRQGAMDTGELF | TRBV6-2/TRBV6-3 | TRBD1 | TRBJ2-2